The 29 T cell receptor beta chains given below trace back to one sample, sequenced in a study of blood T cell repertoires in COVID-19. Sequencing was performed with immunoSEQ multiplex PCR; in TCRdb, only in-frame clones are kept and a portion is missing. The sample has over 150,000 clones, 70% to 85% seen once; the top ten hold approximately 15%. The sequencing input was PBMCs or T cells enriched from blood (not recorded which). The source is a woman aged 45-60 years who had recovered from COVID-19.

V gene TRBV5-1 combines with J gene TRBJ2-2; 11 bases match TRBD2. Germline values: CDR1 SGHRS, CDR2 YFSETQ. The CDR3 covers 17 residues. J was trimmed by 5 bases and V by 5 bases; bases with no gene match: 11. CDR3: CASRGLAGGFETGELFF. The CDR3 nucleotides read TGCGCCAGCAGGGGGCTAGCGGGAGGATTTGAGACCGGGGAGCTGTTTTTT.

V is TRBV11-3 and J is TRBJ2-2, with a possible D match to TRBD2 (5 bases). Trimming took 11 bases from V and 5 from J, leaving 12 bases between them. This CDR3 contains 12 residues. CDR1 is SGHNT and CDR2 is YENEEA in the germline V gene. In nucleotides, the CDR3 is TGTGCCTCCTCTCGGGAAACCGGGGAGCTGTTTTTT. This codes for CASSRETGELFF.

This rearrangement joins TRBV24-1 to TRBJ2-1; 8 nucleotides line up with TRBD2. The CDR3 covers 16 residues. The germline V gene encodes CDR1 KGHDR and CDR2 SFDVKD. J lost 7 bases, V lost 1 base, and 8 bases had no gene match. As DNA, the CDR3 is TGTGCCACCAGTGATTTTCCCGGGGGGGCTTTTAATGAGCAGTTCTTC. The encoded protein is CATSDFPGGAFNEQFF.

This chain joins TRBV29-1 and TRBJ2-5, with 7 bases matching TRBD2. CDR1 and CDR2 from the germline V gene are SQVTM and ANQGSEA. CDR3 length equals 13 residues. J lost 2 bases, V lost 7 bases, and 7 bases had no gene match. The CDR3: CSATSSGQETQYF. The CDR3 region has the DNA TGCAGCGCCACCTCTAGCGGACAAGAGACCCAGTACTTC.

This rearrangement joins TRBV11-2 to TRBJ1-1; a weak D match, TRBD1 (6 bases). V shed 5 bases and J shed 1 base, with 11 bases lying between them. Germline loops: CDR1 SGHAT, CDR2 FQNNGV. This CDR3 has 14 residues. Here the CDR3 reads CASSRLTGNTEAFF. The CDR3, as DNA: TGTGCCAGCAGCCGGTTGACAGGGAACACTGAAGCTTTCTTT.

The chain is built from TRBV18 and TRBJ2-5; D remains ambiguous. Germline CDR1 is KGHSH and CDR2 is LQKENI. Trimming took off 2 bases at V and 1 base at J, with 5 bases between the two ends. This CDR3 is 13 amino acids long. CDR3 coding DNA: TGTGCCAGCTCACCAAACAGCCAAGAGACCCAGTACTTC. Translating it yields CASSPNSQETQYF.

The sample holds a few counts of this clone. The CDR3 loop reads CASSRRGQWEDQPQHF. The CDR3 DNA sequence: TGTGCCAGCAGTCGAAGGGGACAGTGGGAGGATCAGCCCCAGCATTTT. This chain joins TRBV6-6 and TRBJ1-5, with 7 bases fitting TRBD1. Germline V gene data show CDR1 as MNHNY and CDR2 as SVGAGI (reference sequence). The V and J ends lost 5 bases and 5 bases, in that order; junction bases with no gene match: 12. The CDR3 contains 16 residues.

The chain combines TRBV6-5 with TRBJ2-7; D may be TRBD2 (7 bases). From germline, CDR1 is MNHEY and CDR2 SVGAGI. This CDR3 is built from 13 residues. Trimming removed 8 bases at V and 6 bases at J, with 17 bases between. The CDR3 region is CASARGGKFEQYF. The CDR3 coding sequence is TGTGCCAGCGCGAGGGGGGGTAAATTCGAGCAGTACTTC.

This clone was picked up one time. The V and J genes are TRBV28 and TRBJ1-2; TRBD1 might be the D (6 bases). With 2 bases removed from V and 7 bases from J, the gap between germline ends came to 20 bases. The germline V gene encodes CDR1 MDHEN and CDR2 SYDVKM. The CDR3 length is 16 residues. CDR3 nucleotides: TGTGCCAGCAGTTTAGGTGAACTGGGGGCGCGGCTTGGCTACACCTTC. It specifies CASSLGELGARLGYTF.

This clone was observed at least ten times. This chain connects TRBV2 to TRBJ2-3, with D perhaps matching TRBD1 (5 bases). Germline values: CDR1 SNHLY, CDR2 FYNNEI. V lost 6 bases and J lost 4, with 17 bases in between. This CDR3 comprises 15 residues. The chain's CDR3 is CASSGFRVMADTQYF. CDR3 in DNA: TGTGCCAGCAGCGGTTTCAGGGTGATGGCAGATACGCAGTATTTT.

This chain uses TRBV7-2 with TRBJ2-7; TRBD2 agrees at 12 bases. V was clipped by 4 bases and J by 6 bases; unmatched bases: 4. Germline values: CDR1 SGHTA, CDR2 FQGNSA. This CDR3 comprises 14 residues. Here the CDR3 reads CASSSLAGGGEQYF. CDR3 DNA: TGTGCCAGCAGCTCTCTAGCGGGAGGGGGCGAGCAGTACTTC.

This chain joins TRBV24-1 and TRBJ2-2; D might be TRBD2 (6 bases). Per germline, CDR1 KGHDR and CDR2 SFDVKD. The V end lost 7 bases, the J end lost 1 base, and 12 bases lay between the germline ends. CDR3 size: 15 residues. The CDR3 DNA is TGTGCCACCAGGAGGGGAGGTGTGAACACCGGGGAGCTGTTTTTT. This translates into CATRRGGVNTGELFF.

J is TRBJ2-1 and V is TRBV29-1; a weak D match, TRBD1 (7 bases). V was pared by 2 bases and J by 7 bases, with 15 bases between. CDR3 size: 14 residues. Germline lookup yields CDR1 SQVTM and CDR2 ANQGSEA. The CDR3 DNA reads TGCAGCGTTGAACCGGCCCAGGGGGGTAATGAGCAGTTCTTC. Translation gives CSVEPAQGGNEQFF.

This clone was observed a few times. The CDR3 loop reads CSAGLAGGNEQFF. CDR3 bases: TGCAGCGCCGGACTAGCGGGAGGGAATGAGCAGTTCTTC. This sequence joins TRBV29-1 and TRBJ2-1; 15 nucleotides agree with TRBD2. Germline values: CDR1 SQVTM, CDR2 ANQGSEA. The CDR3 loop spans 13 amino acids. V trimming: 7 bases; J trimming: 7 bases; junction bases outside the gene matches: 2.

The rearrangement uses TRBV4-3 and TRBJ1-1; maybe TRBD1 (6 bases). Trimming took off 3 bases at V and 11 bases at J, with 13 bases between the two ends. The CDR3 is 12 amino acids. Per germline, CDR1 LGHNA and CDR2 YSLEER. The CDR3 bases are TGCGCCAGCAGCCAGGCCGCGGGGGCGGCTTTCTTT. Protein product: CASSQAAGAAFF.

The chain joins TRBV28 to TRBJ2-1, with 8 bases matching TRBD2. Looked up from germline, CDR1 is MDHEN and CDR2 is SYDVKM. The CDR3 totals 15 residues. Unmatched junction bases numbered 13, after V lost 6 bases and J lost 9 bases. CDR3 nucleotide sequence: TGTGCCAGCAGCCGAGCCGGGAGGGCCTATTTTGAGCAGTTCTTC. This translates into CASSRAGRAYFEQFF.

This rearrangement joins TRBV2 to TRBJ2-3, with 9 bases fitting TRBD1. Per germline, CDR1 SNHLY and CDR2 FYNNEI. The V segment lost 7 bases and the J segment 4 bases; nucleotides outside the gene matches: 18. This CDR3 contains 18 residues. CDR3 nucleotide sequence: TGTGCCAGCATTCCCAGGGGTGGGGGACAGGGAGCGGCAGATACGCAGTATTTT. Its protein is CASIPRGGGQGAADTQYF.

This clone has a handful of counts. The rearrangement links TRBV4-3 to TRBJ2-2, with D tentatively TRBD2 (5 bases). Germline lookup yields CDR1 LGHNA and CDR2 YSLEER. Trimming took off 4 bases at V and 1 base at J, with 10 bases between the two ends. This CDR3 has 15 residues. The CDR3 spells CASSRAGGNTGELFF. CDR3 DNA sequence: TGCGCCAGCAGCCGGGCAGGAGGGAACACCGGGGAGCTGTTTTTT.

The chain couples TRBV3-1 (or the pseudogene TRBV3-2) to TRBJ1-6; 8 nucleotides line up with TRBD1. The length of the CDR3 is 15 residues. Germline trimming cut 6 bases from V and 9 bases from J; bases unmatched to any gene: 10. CDR1 is LGHDT and CDR2 is YNNKEL in the germline V gene (reference sequence). The CDR3, as DNA: TGTGCCAGCAGGAGACAGGGGACGACGGGTTCACCCCTCCACTTT. As protein: CASRRQGTTGSPLHF.

The chain couples TRBV4-2 to TRBJ2-7; 11 nucleotides align to TRBD2. Germline lookup yields CDR1 LGHNA and CDR2 YNFKEQ. After removal of 3 bases from V and 2 bases from J, the junction contained 12 bases not matched to a gene. The CDR3 has 18 amino acids. The CDR3 here is CASSQLLAGVEKTYEQYF. In nucleotides, the CDR3 is TGTGCCAGCAGCCAGCTACTAGCGGGAGTAGAAAAGACCTACGAGCAGTACTTC.

The chain is built from TRBV4-2 and TRBJ2-6; 11 bases fit TRBD1. The CDR3 is 17 amino acids. Germline-derived CDR1 and CDR2 are LGHNA and YNFKEQ. V was clipped by 4 bases and J by 3 bases; unmatched bases: 5. CDR3: CASSLGQGAYGANVLTF. The CDR3 bases are TGTGCCAGCAGCCTCGGACAGGGGGCGTATGGGGCCAACGTCCTGACTTTC.

The gene calls are TRBV12-3 or TRBV12-4 and TRBJ2-1; D remains ambiguous. The CDR3 runs to 13 residues. Trimming pared 3 bases from V and 10 bases from J, leaving 13 bases between. The CDR3 DNA follows: TGTGCCAGCAGTTTGGGTGCCGTAGCAGAGCAGTTCTTC. Translating gives CASSLGAVAEQFF.

The chain joins TRBV3-1 (or the pseudogene TRBV3-2) to TRBJ1-3, with 9 bases fitting TRBD1. The length of the CDR3 is 16 residues. The V segment lost 4 bases and the J segment 0 bases; nucleotides outside the gene matches: 4. Germline CDR1 LGHDT, CDR2 YNNKEL (reference sequence). CDR3 in amino acids: CASSPRQGVSGNTIYF. The CDR3 DNA reads TGTGCCAGCAGCCCTCGACAGGGGGTCTCTGGAAACACCATATATTTT.

J is TRBJ2-2 and V is TRBV11-2, with D unresolved. The CDR3 totals 13 residues. V lost 3 bases to trimming and J lost 4 bases, with 6 bases between them. The germline V gene has CDR1 SGHAT and CDR2 FQNNGV. CDR3 bases: TGTGCCAGCAGCTTGATCGGCACCGGGGAGCTGTTTTTT. Its protein is CASSLIGTGELFF. Combining the CDR3 with reference TRBV11-2 and TRBJ2-2 gives the whole variable domain EAGVAQSPRYKIIEKRQSVAFWCNPISGHATLYWYQQILGQGPKLLIQFQNNGVVDDSQLPKDRFSAERLKGVDSTLKIQPAKLEDSAVYLCASSLIGTGELFFGEGSRLTVL.

This clone has just a few counts. The rearrangement uses TRBV19 and TRBJ2-7; D remains ambiguous. Per germline, CDR1 LNHDA and CDR2 SQIVND (reference sequence). V was trimmed by 3 bases and J by 1 base, leaving 16 bases between them. The CDR3 totals 16 residues. CDR3 region: CASSMGLTDPSYEQYF. The DNA for the CDR3 is TGTGCCAGTAGTATGGGCTTAACTGACCCATCCTACGAGCAGTACTTC. The whole variable domain, remainder taken from reference TRBV19 and TRBJ2-7, is DGGITQSPKYLFRKEGQNVTLSCEQNLNHDAMYWYRQDPGQGLRLIYYSQIVNDFQKGDIAEGYSVSREKKESFPLTVTSAQKNPTAFYLCASSMGLTDPSYEQYFGPGTRLTVT.

This clone was seen once. The chain combines TRBV7-6 with TRBJ2-5; D remains unclear. Trimming took 1 base from V and 7 from J, leaving 10 bases between them. Looked up from germline, CDR1 is SGHVS and CDR2 is FNYEAQ. The CDR3 length is 13 residues. The CDR3 bases are TGTGCCAGCAGCTTAGGTCCAGCAGGGACCCAGTACTTC. It specifies CASSLGPAGTQYF. Full variable domain (missing parts from reference TRBV7-6 and TRBJ2-5): GAGVSQSPRYKVTKRGQDVALRCDPISGHVSLYWYRQALGQGPEFLTYFNYEAQQDKSGLPNDRFSAERPEGSISTLTIQRTEQRDSAMYRCASSLGPAGTQYFGPGTRLLVL.

The V gene is TRBV11-3, the J gene TRBJ1-1; TRBD1 aligns across 7 bases. The CDR3 runs to 12 residues. Germline lookup yields CDR1 SGHNT and CDR2 YENEEA. With 5 bases clipped from V and 11 bases from J, the junction kept 8 bases outside the gene matches. CDR3: CASSPTGERAFF. CDR3 coding DNA: TGTGCCAGCAGCCCCACAGGGGAGAGGGCTTTCTTT.

The chain combines TRBV6-5 with TRBJ1-2, with TRBD1 matching over 9 bases. Looked up from germline, CDR1 is MNHEY and CDR2 is SVGAGI. Trimming cost V 4 bases and J 3 bases; bases outside gene matches: 3. This CDR3 has 14 amino acids. DNA for the CDR3: TGTGCCAGCAGTTGGGGACAGGGCGACTATGGCTACACCTTC. It yields the protein CASSWGQGDYGYTF.

The chain carries TRBV24-1 and TRBJ1-3; TRBD1 agrees at 9 bases. CDR1 and CDR2 from the germline V gene are KGHDR and SFDVKD. There are 20 residues in the CDR3. The ends lost 4 bases at V and 0 bases at J; junction bases unmatched: 15. The CDR3: CATSDQTGTGISSSGNTIYF. CDR3 coding DNA: TGTGCCACCAGTGACCAAACCGGGACAGGGATAAGCTCCTCTGGAAACACCATATATTTT.